This T cell receptor (beta chain) was captured in a study of T cells in Graves' hyperthyroidism and ophthalmopathy. This clonotype was found many times. Germline loops: CDR1 MDHEN, CDR2 SYDVKM. The ends were cut back, 1 base at V and 7 bases at J, with 14 bases in the middle. The CDR3 has 16 residues. Among ophthalmopathy patients, the Clinical Activity Score reached at least 3, the NOSPECS grade reached at least 4, and duration remained under 3 months. Using around 10 ml of fresh peripheral blood, PBMCs were prepared. TCR beta CDR3 sequences were amplified from RNA transcripts. The HTBI primer set drove a first-round RT-PCR of the TCR CDR3. TCRdb re-analysed the multiplex PCR reads in MiXCR, keeping a single row per CDR3 protein. The top ten clones hold roughly 40% of a sample with about 270,000 distinct CDR3 sequences, around 25% of them seen once.

The TCR originated in a woman aged 40 to 50 with Graves' ophthalmopathy. Sequencing was done on a sample of blood. V is TRBV28 and J is TRBJ1-6, with D unclear. In DNA form, the CDR3 reads TGTGCCAGCAGTTTATTAGGGCGGGGAGGGAATTCACCCCTCCACTTT. The encoded protein is CASSLLGRGGNSPLHF.